This T cell receptor beta chain was found in a study of cytomegalovirus exposure and HLA in healthy donors. Study outcomes and limitations: HLA allele associations emerged for roughly 16,000 TCR beta sequences in a later analysis, at 0.05 false discovery rate.

Germline loops: CDR1 SQVTM, CDR2 ANQGSEA. Trimming removed 5 bases at V and 3 bases at J, with 10 bases between. The CDR3 totals 12 residues. Both 60 Vbeta primers and 13 Jbeta primers went into the PCR. Profiled with immunoSEQ multiplex PCR; TCRdb holds only in-frame clones, not every one. The repertoire holds 150,000 to 200,000 clones, about 80% seen once, with about 1% in the top ten. About this clone itself: No antigen is known for it.

Material for sequencing was PBMCs. The sequence derives from a woman aged 40 to 50 in good health and CMV-seronegative. This chain links TRBV29-1 with TRBJ1-1, with a possible D match to TRBD1 (6 bases). CDR3 sequence reads: CSVKGVDTEAFF. DNA of the CDR3: TGCAGCGTTAAGGGGGTGGACACTGAAGCTTTCTTT.